The sequence of this TCR beta chain was determined in a study of response to subunit inactivated influenza vaccine. TCRdb fed the RT-PCR reads into MiXCR, producing one record per CDR3 protein. The sample yields hundreds of thousands of distinct CDR3 sequences, 15% to 17% seen once. V was pared by 5 bases and J by 0 bases, with 7 bases between. The CDR3 spans 13 residues. This sequence was found in a man aged 45-65 years who received an inactivated influenza vaccine. V is TRBV12-3 or TRBV12-4 and J is TRBJ1-2; D is unresolved. Sequencing used PBMCs from blood, obtained 11 to 12 days after vaccination. The CDR3 nucleotides read TGTGCCAGCAGTCGCGGGACTAACTATGGCTACACCTTC. The encoded protein is CASSRGTNYGYTF.